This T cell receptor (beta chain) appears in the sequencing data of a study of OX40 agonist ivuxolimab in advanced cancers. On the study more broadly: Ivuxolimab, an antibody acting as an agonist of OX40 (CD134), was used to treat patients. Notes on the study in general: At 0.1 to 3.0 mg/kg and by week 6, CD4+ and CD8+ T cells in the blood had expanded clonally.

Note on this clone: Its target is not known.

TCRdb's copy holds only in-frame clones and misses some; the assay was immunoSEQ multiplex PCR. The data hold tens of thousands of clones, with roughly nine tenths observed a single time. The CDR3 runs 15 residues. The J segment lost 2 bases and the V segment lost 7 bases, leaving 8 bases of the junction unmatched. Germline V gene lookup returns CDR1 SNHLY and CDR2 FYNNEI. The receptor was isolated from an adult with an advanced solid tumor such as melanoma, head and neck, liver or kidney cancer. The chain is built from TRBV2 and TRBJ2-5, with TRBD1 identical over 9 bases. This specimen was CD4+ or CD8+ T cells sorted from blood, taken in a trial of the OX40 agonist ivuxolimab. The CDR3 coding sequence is TGTGCCAGCACCCCTCCGGGACAGGGACAAGAGACCCAGTACTTC. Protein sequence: CASTPPGQGQETQYF.